This TCR beta chain was captured by sequencing in a study of cytomegalovirus exposure and HLA in healthy donors. Study at large: Roughly 180 million T cells yielded some 100 million unique TCR beta sequences, as an earlier analysis found. When over 300 donors were genotyped, more than 70% of them were found to fall in the Caucasian-associated ancestry cluster.

PCR amplification relied on 60 Vbeta primers (plus 13 Jbeta primers). Measured with immunoSEQ multiplex PCR; TCRdb has only the in-frame clones, and not every one. This table holds more than 95,000 clones, roughly 17% found once. Per germline, CDR1 LNHNV and CDR2 YYDKDF (reference sequence). V was trimmed by 4 bases and J by 4 bases, leaving 16 bases between them. This CDR3 has 15 amino acids. Findings of the study overall: A later analysis reported that several of the most significant clusters appeared to be linked to common viral pathogens, among them Epstein-Barr virus. Accounts indicate the classifier identified cytomegalovirus status with strong specificity and sensitivity.

In the case of this clone: Its target is unknown.

This sequence was found in a female donor in good health and CMV-seropositive. This chain uses TRBV15 with TRBJ2-5; D might be TRBD2 (5 bases). Specimen: PBMCs. This CDR3 reads CATSKGSLEGETQYF. The DNA for the CDR3 is TGTGCCACCAGCAAGGGTAGTTTAGAGGGAGAGACCCAGTACTTC. Full variable domain (rest looked up from reference TRBV15 and TRBJ2-5): DAMVIQNPRYQVTQFGKPVTLSCSQTLNHNVMYWYQQKSSQAPKLLFHYYDKDFNNEADTPDNFQSRRPNTSFCFLDIRSPGLGDTAMYLCATSKGSLEGETQYFGPGTRLLVL.